This T cell receptor (beta chain) is drawn from a study of blood T cell repertoires in COVID-19. Study overall: PBMCs, B-cell-depleted T cells, or T cells were the source of the cDNA or gDNA that made up the material.

Assay: immunoSEQ multiplex PCR; the TCRdb copy retains only in-frame clones and omits some. The table records 55,000 to 80,000 clones, 83% of them present only once. The CDR3 contains 15 residues. Germline loops: CDR1 GTSNPN, CDR2 SVGIG (reference sequence). V was shortened by 1 base and J by 3 bases, with 15 bases between the two germline ends. J is TRBJ1-1 and V is TRBV30, with D perhaps TRBD1 (5 bases). The sequence was collected from a human donor in a cohort sampled during active COVID-19. Source material: peripheral blood. In DNA, the CDR3 is TGTGCCTGGAGTGGATGGAGGGGTTGGGACACTGAAGCTTTCTTT. This sequence encodes CAWSGWRGWDTEAFF.